This entry lists 28 T cell receptor beta chains sequenced from one sample in a study of blood T cell repertoires in COVID-19 (dated by TCRdb to 2020 to 2021). The library came from the immunoSEQ multiplex PCR assay. TCRdb limited this immuneACCESS table to in-frame rearrangements with V and J called. A share of clones is missing; checked studies link under half to unresolved V genes, and the rest is unexplained. This sample holds some 140,000 clones; roughly 80% were observed only once. In total, the top ten clones hold 25% to 30% of the sample. The sequencing sample was made of peripheral blood. The receptors originated from an older woman with acute or convalescent COVID-19.

This rearrangement joins TRBV19 to TRBJ2-5; no reliable D call. In germline, CDR1 is LNHDA, CDR2 SQIVND (reference sequence). The CDR3 totals 16 residues. V lost 5 bases and J 3 bases, leaving 19 bases between the germline ends. In nucleotides, the CDR3 is TGTGCCAGTAGTCGCGATGGGCAGTTTGGCGAAGAGACCCAGTACTTC. Residues: CASSRDGQFGEETQYF. The full variable domain, completed using reference TRBV19 and TRBJ2-5, is DGGITQSPKYLFRKEGQNVTLSCEQNLNHDAMYWYRQDPGQGLRLIYYSQIVNDFQKGDIAEGYSVSREKKESFPLTVTSAQKNPTAFYLCASSRDGQFGEETQYFGPGTRLLVL.

The chain joins TRBV7-2 to TRBJ1-1; a possible D gene is TRBD1 (5 bases). Germline V gives CDR1 SGHTA, CDR2 FQGNSA. V was pared by 6 bases and J by 2 bases, with 13 bases between. The CDR3 has 14 residues. CDR3 coding DNA: TGTGCCAGCAGACCTACAGGAACCAACACTGAAGCTTTCTTT. This gives the protein CASRPTGTNTEAFF.

V is TRBV3-1 (or the pseudogene TRBV3-2) and J is TRBJ2-7; 7 bases fit TRBD1. Germline values: CDR1 LGHDT, CDR2 YNNKEL (reference sequence). The CDR3 has 12 residues. V trimming: 5 bases; J trimming: 6 bases; junction bases outside the gene matches: 4. This CDR3 is CASSRQGGEQYF. CDR3 DNA: TGTGCCAGCAGCAGACAGGGTGGCGAGCAGTACTTC.

The V call is TRBV19, the J call TRBJ2-2, with 8 nucleotides matching TRBD2. The junction had 1 base not matched to a gene; V was cut back by 1 base and J by 3 bases. The CDR3 length is 15 residues. Germline V gene lookup returns CDR1 LNHDA and CDR2 SQIVND (reference sequence). The CDR3 protein is CASSIGGGYTGELFF. In DNA form, the CDR3 reads TGTGCCAGTAGTATAGGCGGGGGGTACACCGGGGAGCTGTTTTTT.

On this clone: Within the sample, other DNA sequences also encode this same CDR3. The chain recombines TRBV5-1 with TRBJ2-5, with 8 bases lining up with TRBD1. This CDR3 has 14 residues. Per germline, CDR1 SGHRS and CDR2 YFSETQ. Unmatched junction bases numbered 6, after V lost 4 bases and J lost 4 bases. This chain's CDR3 is CASSPGQGGETQYF. Written as DNA, the CDR3 is TGCGCCAGCAGCCCCGGACAGGGAGGAGAGACCCAGTACTTC.

CDR3 sequence (DNA): TGTGCCAGCAGCTTAGGGCTCGGACAGGGTTCGGGGCACGGCTACACCTTC. This sequence encodes CASSLGLGQGSGHGYTF. The J gene is TRBJ1-2, the V gene TRBV7-9, with TRBD1 matching 8 bases. The germline gives CDR1 SEHNR, CDR2 FQNEAQ (reference sequence). This CDR3 has 17 amino acids. V trimming: 1 base; J trimming: 8 bases; junction bases outside the gene matches: 15.

The chain has TRBV6-1 and TRBJ2-1; 9 nucleotides match TRBD1. The germline V gene encodes CDR1 MNHNS and CDR2 SASEGT. Germline trimming cut 6 bases from V and 6 bases from J; bases unmatched to any gene: 3. This CDR3 has 13 amino acids. CDR3 DNA: TGTGCCAGCAGGATGACAGGGGGCAATGAGCAGTTCTTC. This codes for CASRMTGGNEQFF.

Only a few counts were recorded for this clone. The V gene is TRBV7-9, the J gene TRBJ1-2; 7 bases are a match to TRBD1. Germline V lookup: CDR1 SEHNR, CDR2 FQNEAQ (reference sequence). The CDR3 is made up of 14 amino acids. J gave up 4 bases and V 3 bases, and 5 bases lay outside the gene matches. CDR3 sequence: CASSLEGAAYGYTF. The CDR3 DNA follows: TGTGCCAGCAGCTTGGAGGGGGCGGCCTATGGCTACACCTTC. Full variable domain (missing parts from reference TRBV7-9 and TRBJ1-2): DTGVSQNPRHKITKRGQNVTFRCDPISEHNRLYWYRQTLGQGPEFLTYFQNEAQLEKSRLLSDRFSAERPKGSFSTLEIQRTEQGDSAMYLCASSLEGAAYGYTFGSGTRLTVV.

The V and J genes are TRBV7-9 and TRBJ2-5, with D hard to call. CDR3 length equals 14 residues. Trimming removed 2 bases from V and 2 bases from J, with 9 bases in between. Germline V lookup: CDR1 SEHNR, CDR2 FQNEAQ (reference sequence). The CDR3 DNA sequence: TGTGCCAGCAGCTTATCCAGTCTTCAAGAGACCCAGTACTTC. Translating it yields CASSLSSLQETQYF.

CDR3 in DNA: TGTGCCAGCACCCTTCAGGGAGGAGGCAAAAACATTCAGTACTTC. Residues: CASTLQGGGKNIQYF. The chain combines TRBV28 with TRBJ2-4; TRBD2 might be the D (6 bases). The CDR3 spans 15 residues. V lost 7 bases and J 3 bases, leaving 16 bases between the germline ends. Germline CDR1 reads MDHEN; CDR2 reads SYDVKM.

This clone was recorded a few times. The V call is TRBV5-8, the J call TRBJ1-3; TRBD1 matches 8 bases. CDR3 length: 18 residues. V was pared by 5 bases and J by 0 bases, with 13 bases of the junction left unmatched. Germline CDR1 reads SGHTS; CDR2 reads YDEGEE. CDR3: CASSQTGVLSYSGNTIYF. CDR3 in DNA: TGTGCCAGCAGTCAGACAGGGGTACTCTCCTACTCTGGAAACACCATATATTTT. The full variable domain, with the rest looked up from reference TRBV5-8 and TRBJ1-3, is EAGVTQSPTHLIKTRGQQATLRCSPISGHTSVYWYQQALGLGLQFLLWYDEGEERNRGNFPPRFSGRQFPNYSSELNVNALELEDSALYLCASSQTGVLSYSGNTIYFGEGSWLTVV.

This rearrangement joins TRBV11-2 to TRBJ1-1, with TRBD1 as a possible D gene (5 bases). This CDR3 is built from 13 residues. Trimming removed 7 bases from V and 5 bases from J, with 14 bases in between. Germline-derived CDR1 and CDR2 are SGHAT and FQNNGV. The CDR3: CASTAGGGTEAFF. CDR3 nucleotide sequence: TGTGCCAGCACGGCGGGGGGGGGAACTGAAGCTTTCTTT.

This clone was found once. The V and J genes are TRBV28 and TRBJ1-1, with no clear D. V lost 2 bases and J lost 7, with 8 bases in between. CDR1 MDHEN and CDR2 SYDVKM come from the germline V gene. The CDR3 covers 12 residues. In DNA, the CDR3 is TGTGCCAGCAGTTTAGGCAATTATGAAGCTTTCTTT. Residues: CASSLGNYEAFF.

The CDR3 nucleotides read TGTGCCAGCAGCTTGTCCCAGGATGGCTACACCTTC. Its protein product is CASSLSQDGYTF. The chain carries TRBV7-9 and TRBJ1-2; D gene ambiguous. This CDR3 spans 12 amino acids. The germline gives CDR1 SEHNR, CDR2 FQNEAQ (reference sequence). Trimming cost V 3 bases and J 6 bases, with 8 bases left between them.

The chain uses TRBV27 and TRBJ1-2; the D gene is possibly TRBD1 (5 bases). CDR1 is MNHEY and CDR2 is SMNVEV in the germline V gene (reference sequence). The CDR3 runs to 12 residues. V lost 6 bases, J lost 5 bases, and 10 bases lay in between. The CDR3 region has the DNA TGTGCCAGCAGAACGACAGCATATGGCTACACCTTC. It codes for CASRTTAYGYTF.

J is TRBJ2-2 and V is TRBV4-2, with TRBD1 as a possible D gene (8 bases). This CDR3 is 15 amino acids long. Germline CDR1 and CDR2: LGHNA and YNFKEQ. V gave up 4 bases and J gave up 5 bases, with 14 bases separating them. The CDR3 loop reads CASSLQGEGTGELFF. Here the CDR3 DNA reads TGTGCCAGCAGCCTACAGGGGGAGGGGACCGGGGAGCTGTTTTTT.

In its sample, this clone was seen a few times. The V gene is TRBV3-1 (or the pseudogene TRBV3-2), the J gene TRBJ1-1; D unresolved. Deletions cut 3 bases from V and 0 bases from J, with 8 bases between. The length of the CDR3 is 14 residues. Germline V lookup: CDR1 LGHDT, CDR2 YNNKEL (reference sequence). This CDR3 reads CASSQYSMNTEAFF. As DNA, the CDR3 is TGTGCCAGCAGCCAGTATAGCATGAACACTGAAGCTTTCTTT.

The V and J genes are TRBV5-5 and TRBJ1-2; D remains ambiguous. Germline CDR1 SGHKS, CDR2 YYEKEE (reference sequence). The CDR3 consists of 13 residues. The V end lost 4 bases, the J end lost 5 bases, and 12 bases lay between the germline ends. CDR3: CASSASLGYGYTF. In nucleotides, the CDR3 is TGTGCCAGCAGCGCTAGCTTGGGGTATGGCTACACCTTC.

This clone is medium-sized by share. At the DNA level, this CDR3 is encoded by other sequences in the same sample as well. The chain employs TRBV14 and TRBJ2-7; 8 bases are shared with TRBD2. Germline CDR1 SGHDN, CDR2 FVKESK. V dropped 4 bases and J dropped 3; count of bases not matched to a gene: 5. CDR3 length: 14 amino acids. CDR3 region: CASSPGLGVYEQYF. The CDR3 region has the DNA TGTGCCAGCAGCCCGGGACTAGGCGTCTACGAGCAGTACTTC.

This chain links TRBV5-1 with TRBJ2-3; 9 bases agree with TRBD1. CDR1 SGHRS and CDR2 YFSETQ come from the germline V gene. V shed 0 bases and J 5 bases; nucleotides not matched to a gene: 7. This CDR3 has 16 residues. CDR3 DNA: TGCGCCAGCAGCTTGGCACCGGGACAGGGTGGAGATACGCAGTATTTT. Translating gives CASSLAPGQGGDTQYF.

This clone was detected only once. The V and J genes are TRBV18 and TRBJ1-1, with 7 bases lining up with TRBD1. V dropped 0 bases and J dropped 7; count of bases not matched to a gene: 8. This CDR3 comprises 15 residues. The germline V gene encodes CDR1 KGHSH and CDR2 LQKENI. CDR3 sequence reads: CASSPPLTGYGEAFF. The DNA of the CDR3 is TGTGCCAGCTCACCACCGCTGACAGGGTACGGTGAAGCTTTCTTT. Full variable domain (missing parts from reference TRBV18 and TRBJ1-1): NAGVMQNPRHLVRRRGQEARLRCSPMKGHSHVYWYRQLPEEGLKFMVYLQKENIIDESGMPKERFSAEFPKEGPSILRIQQVVRGDSAAYFCASSPPLTGYGEAFFGQGTRLTVV.

This chain joins TRBV9 and TRBJ1-2; D might be TRBD1 (5 bases). The length of the CDR3 is 16 residues. Germline values: CDR1 SGDLS, CDR2 YYNGEE. V lost 4 bases to trimming and J lost 3 bases, with 19 bases between them. The CDR3 DNA follows: TGTGCCAGCAGCCCCCACTATAGGCCAGGGCACTATGGCTACACCTTC. Encoded protein: CASSPHYRPGHYGYTF.

The rearrangement links TRBV30 to TRBJ2-7, with 10 nucleotides matching TRBD1. V was pared by 0 bases and J by 6 bases, with 11 bases of the junction left unmatched. Germline V gene lookup returns CDR1 GTSNPN and CDR2 SVGIG (reference sequence). The CDR3 runs to 16 residues. CDR3 in amino acids: CAWSVGDRGPLGEQYF. The DNA for the CDR3 is TGTGCCTGGAGTGTGGGGGACAGGGGACCTCTCGGCGAGCAGTACTTC. Supplemented by reference TRBV30 and TRBJ2-7, the full variable domain reads SQTIHQWPATLVQPVGSPLSLECTVEGTSNPNLYWYRQAAGRGLQLLFYSVGIGQISSEVPQNLSASRPQDRQFILSSKKLLLSDSGFYLCAWSVGDRGPLGEQYFGPGTRLTVT.

CDR3 amino acids: CASSEGSYGYTF. Here the CDR3 DNA reads TGTGCCAGCAGTGAGGGCAGCTATGGCTACACCTTC. The chain carries TRBV6-1 and TRBJ1-2; D is undetermined. Per the germline V gene, CDR1 is MNHNS and CDR2 is SASEGT. Trimming removed 3 bases from V and 4 bases from J, with 6 bases in between. The CDR3 spans 12 residues.

The rearrangement uses TRBV3-1 (or the pseudogene TRBV3-2) and TRBJ2-2; D remains unclear. V was clipped by 2 bases and J by 8 bases, with 6 bases between them. The CDR3 loop spans 12 amino acids. Germline V lookup: CDR1 LGHDT, CDR2 YNNKEL (reference sequence). As DNA, the CDR3 is TGTGCCAGCAGCCAACTATCAGGGGAGCTGTTTTTT. Protein product: CASSQLSGELFF.

The chain employs TRBV2 and TRBJ2-2; no definite D call. Looked up from germline, CDR1 is SNHLY and CDR2 is FYNNEI. V was trimmed by 4 bases and J by 0 bases, leaving 9 bases between them. The CDR3 consists of 15 residues. This CDR3 reads CASSATDPNTGELFF. The CDR3 nucleotides read TGTGCCAGCAGTGCCACAGATCCGAACACCGGGGAGCTGTTTTTT.

The DNA of the CDR3 is TGTGCCAGCTCAAGGGGGGGTCAAACCTACGAGCAGTACTTC. It translates to CASSRGGQTYEQYF. V gene TRBV18 combines with J gene TRBJ2-7; D possibly corresponds to TRBD2 (7 bases). The CDR3 is made up of 14 amino acids. The germline V gene encodes CDR1 KGHSH and CDR2 LQKENI. Trimming took 5 bases from V and 2 from J, leaving 13 bases between them.

The chain couples TRBV6-5 to TRBJ2-7; perhaps TRBD1 as D (6 bases). Germline loops: CDR1 MNHEY, CDR2 SVGAGI. This CDR3 is built from 14 residues. Trimming left V 5 bases short and J 3 bases short, with 14 bases between. Written as DNA, the CDR3 is TGTGCCAGCAGTCCCACAGGGACCGGCTACGAGCAGTACTTC. It is translated as CASSPTGTGYEQYF.